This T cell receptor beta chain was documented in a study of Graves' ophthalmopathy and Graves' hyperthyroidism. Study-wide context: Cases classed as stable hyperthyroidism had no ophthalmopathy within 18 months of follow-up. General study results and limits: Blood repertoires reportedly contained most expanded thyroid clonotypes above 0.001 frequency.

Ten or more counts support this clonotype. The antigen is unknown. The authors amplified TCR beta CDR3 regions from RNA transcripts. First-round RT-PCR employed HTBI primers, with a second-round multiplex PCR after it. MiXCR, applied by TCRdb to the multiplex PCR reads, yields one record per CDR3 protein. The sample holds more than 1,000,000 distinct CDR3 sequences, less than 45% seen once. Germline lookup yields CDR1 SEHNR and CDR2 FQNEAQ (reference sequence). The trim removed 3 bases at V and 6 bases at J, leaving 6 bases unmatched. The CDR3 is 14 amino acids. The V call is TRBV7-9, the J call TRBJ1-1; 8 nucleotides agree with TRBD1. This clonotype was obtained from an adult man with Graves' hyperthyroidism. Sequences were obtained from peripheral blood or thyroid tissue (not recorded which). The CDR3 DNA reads TGTGCCAGCAGCTTGGGACAGGTGGTAGCTGAAGCTTTCTTT. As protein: CASSLGQVVAEAFF.